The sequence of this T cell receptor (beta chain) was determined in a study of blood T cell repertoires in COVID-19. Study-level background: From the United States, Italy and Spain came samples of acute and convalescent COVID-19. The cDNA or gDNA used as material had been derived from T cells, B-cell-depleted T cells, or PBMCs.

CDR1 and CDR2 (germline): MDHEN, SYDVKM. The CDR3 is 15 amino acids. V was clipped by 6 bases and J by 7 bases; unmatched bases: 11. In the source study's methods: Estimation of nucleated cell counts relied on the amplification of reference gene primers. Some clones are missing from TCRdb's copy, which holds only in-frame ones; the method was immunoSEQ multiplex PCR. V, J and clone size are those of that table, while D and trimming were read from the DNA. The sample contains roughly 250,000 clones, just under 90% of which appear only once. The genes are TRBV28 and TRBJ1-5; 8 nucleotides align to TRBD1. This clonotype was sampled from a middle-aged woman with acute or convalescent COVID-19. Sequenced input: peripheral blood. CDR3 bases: TGTGCCAGCAGGCAGAGACAGGGGAGCACACAGCCCCAGCATTTT. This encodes CASRQRQGSTQPQHF.